What follows describes a single T cell receptor (beta chain). Its antigen is currently not known. Base qualities are not at hand, and no much larger clone is one base apart. The CDR3 contains 15 residues, cysteine and phenylalanine counted. Just CDR3 DNA is preserved here, 45 bases in frame from base 1. CDR1 and CDR2, looked up from the germline V gene, are SGDLS and YYNGEE. V has 3 bases trimmed and J has 7 bases trimmed; junction bases matching no gene number 10. Whole blood was collected in K2EDTA tubes by collaborating institutions according to the institutions' own protocols. For TCRbeta analysis, collaborator samples were shipped as frozen whole blood, as isolated PBMCs, or as DNA extracted from either sample type. TCRbeta CDR3 regions were amplified from genomic DNA by means of the immunoSEQ Assay, a bias-controlled multiplex PCR. The authors' pipeline ran thus. Within the assay, amplification of reference gene primers was used to estimate how many nucleated cells each sample contained. Sequence reads were collapsed and filtered to measure the absolute abundance of every unique TCRbeta CDR3 rearrangement. For each sample, productive Simpson clonality was calculated as the square root of Simpson's diversity index over productive rearrangements. As stored in TCRdb, this immuneACCESS dataset retains in-frame rearrangements with V and J assigned. A fraction of the clones does not appear; measured against another copy, unresolved V genes explain less than half of the discrepancy, and the remainder lacks a known reason. V and J calls and clone size are copied from that table; D and trimming were computed from the DNA. This sample comprises fewer than 300,000 clones, around 90% of them detected only once. The ten largest clones capture about 0.8% of the sample.

The sample originates from a study of blood T cell repertoires in COVID-19 (dated by TCRdb to 2018 to 2021). For the wider study: Samples covering the acute and convalescent phases of COVID-19 were provided by collaborators in the United States, Italy and Spain. The prospective study material was composed of cDNA or gDNA derived from T cells, B-cell-depleted T cells, or PBMCs. Deeply sampled blood TCRbeta repertoires from subjects exposed to, actively infected with, or recovered from COVID-19 were included in the dataset. A freely available public database, intended as a resource for researchers studying the immune response to SARS-CoV-2, is where the repertoires were released. The samples were drawn from the first 160 participants of the ongoing ImmuneRACE study and from 1,254 subjects provided by 6 global collaborators. Sample metadata almost always included a de-identified subject ID, COVID-19 status, age in years and sex. Where available, HLA class I and class II types were taken from metadata supplied by the sample provider and were not determined by assay-based typing.

Results the study describes overall, beyond this receptor: The quantity of clinical and demographic metadata differed by source and by participant and was supplied without curation.

The sequenced sample consisted of peripheral blood. The sequence came from a woman in her 30s with acute or convalescent COVID-19. This chain is built from TRBV9 and TRBJ1-3; 7 central nucleotides agree with TRBD1. CDR3 sequence: CASSGSGTAINTIYF. Read as DNA, the sequence is TGTGCCAGCAGCGGTTCCGGGACAGCAATTAACACCATATATTTT.